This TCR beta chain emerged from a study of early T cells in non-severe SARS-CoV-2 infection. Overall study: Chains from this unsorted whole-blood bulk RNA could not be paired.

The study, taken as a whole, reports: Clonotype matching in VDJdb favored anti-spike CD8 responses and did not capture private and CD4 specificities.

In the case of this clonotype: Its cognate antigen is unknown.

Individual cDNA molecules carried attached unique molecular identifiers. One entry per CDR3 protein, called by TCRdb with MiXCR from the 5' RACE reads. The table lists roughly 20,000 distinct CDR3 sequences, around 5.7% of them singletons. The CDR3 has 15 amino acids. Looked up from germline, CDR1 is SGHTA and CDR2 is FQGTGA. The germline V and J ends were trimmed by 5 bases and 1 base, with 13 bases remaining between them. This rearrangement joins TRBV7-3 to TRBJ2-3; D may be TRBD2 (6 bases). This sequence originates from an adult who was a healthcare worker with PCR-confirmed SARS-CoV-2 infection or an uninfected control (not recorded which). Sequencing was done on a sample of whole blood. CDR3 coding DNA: TGTGCCAGCAGCCAAGCGGGCGGGGGCACAGATACGCAGTATTTT. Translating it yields CASSQAGGGTDTQYF.